The 9 T cell receptor beta chains in this list originate from one sample, sequenced in a study of Graves' ophthalmopathy and Graves' hyperthyroidism. The sequenced template was RNA, covering the TCR beta CDR3 region. RT-PCR with HTBI primers came first, then second-round multiplex PCR. TCRdb reprocessed the multiplex PCR reads via MiXCR and lists one record per CDR3 protein. The table shows 740,000 or so distinct CDR3 sequences, with roughly two fifths occurring only once. The sequenced sample consisted of peripheral blood. The receptors shown here come from an adult man with Graves' ophthalmopathy.

This clonotype has a handful of counts. The chain is built from TRBV6-5 and TRBJ2-2, with D possibly being TRBD1 (6 bases). V was shortened by 7 bases and J by 6 bases, with 12 bases between the two germline ends. In germline, CDR1 is MNHEY, CDR2 SVGAGI. The CDR3 length is 13 residues. CDR3 DNA: TGTGCCAGCACCAGGGGATTTGCCGGGGAGCTGTTTTTT. Amino acid sequence: CASTRGFAGELFF.

As concerns this clonotype: Compared with germline, one end of the junction differs, possibly owing to a read error. The CDR3 DNA reads as TGTGCCACCAGCAGAGATGGGGGCTATGACTACACCTTC. Translating it yields CATSRDGGYDYTF. The chain employs TRBV15 and TRBJ1-2, with D possibly being TRBD1 (6 bases). Germline CDR1 and CDR2: LNHNV and YYDKDF (reference sequence). This CDR3 contains 13 residues.

The chain employs TRBV11-2 and TRBJ1-2; no clear D gene. The germline gives CDR1 SGHAT, CDR2 FQNNGV. The CDR3 is 11 amino acids. The CDR3 spells CASPAGYGYTF. The CDR3 coding sequence is TGTGCTAGCCCGGCGGGCTATGGCTACACCTTC.

This clonotype came up a few times. The CDR3 loop reads CATTPGQGQHEQYF. CDR3 nucleotides: TGTGCCACGACCCCGGGACAGGGGCAACACGAGCAGTACTTC. The chain is built from TRBV19 and TRBJ2-7; 10 bases fit TRBD1. Germline CDR1 and CDR2: LNHDA and SQIVND (reference sequence). J gave up 5 bases and V 10 bases, and 11 bases lay outside the gene matches. The CDR3 spans 14 residues.

The sample holds a few counts of this clonotype. The chain combines TRBV5-1 with TRBJ1-1, with TRBD1 matching over 7 bases. Germline CDR1 reads SGHRS; CDR2 reads YFSETQ. The ends lost 1 base at V and 3 bases at J; junction bases unmatched: 12. The CDR3 sequence is 17 residues long. The CDR3 DNA reads as TGCGCCAGCAGCTTGTTATGGGGCCGGGACAGAGACACTGAAGCTTTCTTT. Translation gives CASSLLWGRDRDTEAFF.

Ten or more counts support this clonotype. The chain joins TRBV2 to TRBJ1-2; possible D gene TRBD1, 5 bases. Germline-derived CDR1 and CDR2 are SNHLY and FYNNEI. The V gene lost 5 bases and the J gene lost 4 bases, with 17 bases spanning the gap. The CDR3 has 15 residues. This CDR3 is CASSLTREGTYGYTF. In DNA form, the CDR3 reads TGTGCCAGCAGTCTGACCCGGGAGGGGACCTATGGCTACACCTTC.

The gene calls are TRBV14 and TRBJ1-2; D may be TRBD1 (6 bases). Trimming cost V 6 bases and J 4 bases, with 18 bases left between them. The CDR3 is 15 amino acids. The germline gives CDR1 SGHDN, CDR2 FVKESK. The DNA of the CDR3 is TGTGCCAGCAGTTCCCCTCTGACAGGAATCTATGGCTACACCTTC. This sequence encodes CASSSPLTGIYGYTF. Full variable domain (remainder filled in from reference TRBV14 and TRBJ1-2): EAGVTQFPSHSVIEKGQTVTLRCDPISGHDNLYWYRRVMGKEIKFLLHFVKESKQDESGMPNNRFLAERTGGTYSTLKVQPAELEDSGVYFCASSSPLTGIYGYTFGSGTRLTVV.

The V gene is TRBV5-4, the J gene TRBJ1-2; no reliable D call. The CDR3 runs 15 residues. From germline, CDR1 is SGHNT and CDR2 YYREEE (reference sequence). The V and J ends lost 0 bases and 4 bases respectively, with 13 bases between them. The CDR3 bases are TGTGCCAGCAGCTTGGATGGGAGTACCCGCTATGGCTACACCTTC. This encodes CASSLDGSTRYGYTF.

In the case of this clonotype: With a much larger clone just one base away, this may be a read error. The J gene is TRBJ2-7, the V gene TRBV4-1; 9 nucleotides agree with TRBD1. The CDR3 is made up of 13 amino acids. Germline V gene data show CDR1 as MGHRA and CDR2 as YSYEKL. CDR3 nucleotides: TGCGCCGGCAGCCAAGAGGACAGGGGCGAGCAGTACTTC. This gives the protein CAGSQEDRGEQYF.